Listed here are 15 T cell receptor beta chains from one sample, sequenced in a study of CD8+CD57+ T cells in acquired aplastic anemia. Individuals selected for sequencing had exhibited CD8+CD57+ cell expansion on flow cytometry. Both TCR beta VDJ combination and CDR3 sequence profiling were carried out. Genomic DNA was the template for this profiling. TCRdb used MiXCR to reprocess the reads, holding one entry per CDR3 protein. Of 260,000 or so distinct CDR3 sequences listed, around half are singletons. The sample was sorted CD4+, CD8+, or CD8+CD57+ T cells (not recorded which) from PBMCs. These receptor sequences come from a human donor with aplastic anemia.

This clonotype was detected only a few times. The chain joins TRBV20-1 to TRBJ1-5; no firm D call. The CDR3 spans 13 residues. Trimming pared 6 bases from V and 0 bases from J, leaving 9 bases between. CDR1 is DFQATT and CDR2 is SNEGSKA in the germline V gene (reference sequence). The CDR3 sequence is CSAQALSNQPQHF. The CDR3 DNA reads TGCAGTGCCCAAGCCCTTAGCAATCAGCCCCAGCATTTT.

The rearrangement links TRBV5-1 to TRBJ2-7, with 8 bases matching TRBD2. From germline, CDR1 is SGHRS and CDR2 YFSETQ. This CDR3 contains 14 residues. Trimming took 4 bases from V and 6 from J; bases not matched to a gene: 9. As DNA, the CDR3 is TGCGCCAGCAGCCTGACTAGCGCGGGGTTCGAGCAGTACTTC. This codes for CASSLTSAGFEQYF.

This clonotype was observed a handful of times. The chain employs TRBV7-8 and TRBJ1-5, with 11 positions matching TRBD1. This CDR3 contains 16 residues. Germline lookup yields CDR1 SGHVS and CDR2 FQNEAQ. V was pared by 5 bases and J by 6 bases, with 9 bases of the junction left unmatched. This chain's CDR3 is CASSELTGTGGQPQHF. The DNA of the CDR3 is TGTGCCAGCAGCGAACTGACCGGGACAGGGGGTCAGCCCCAGCATTTT.

Notes on this clonotype: Possible read error: a much larger clone is one base away. Likely a read error: the CDR3 ends without its conserved phenylalanine or tryptophan. This chain connects TRBV4-1 to TRBJ2-1; 10 bases map to TRBD2. The V and J ends lost 5 bases and 4 bases, in that order; junction bases with no gene match: 11. This CDR3 is built from 17 residues. The germline V gene has CDR1 MGHRA and CDR2 YSYEKL. CDR3 DNA: TGCGCCAGCAGCTTAGGGACTAGCGCCAACAGGTACAATGAGCAGTTCTCC. Its translation: CASSLGTSANRYNEQFS.

The chain carries TRBV5-1 and TRBJ1-5; D not certain. The germline V gene has CDR1 SGHRS and CDR2 YFSETQ. V was cut by 1 base and J by 2 bases, with 10 bases left in between. This CDR3 contains 15 residues. This CDR3 is CASSLTEMGNQPQHF. The CDR3 nucleotides are TGCGCCAGCAGCTTGACAGAGATGGGCAATCAGCCCCAGCATTTT. The entire variable domain, with the rest obtained from reference TRBV5-1 and TRBJ1-5, is as follows: KAGVTQTPRYLIKTRGQQVTLSCSPISGHRSVSWYQQTPGQGLQFLFEYFSETQRNKGNFPGRFSGRQFSNSRSEMNVSTLELGDSALYLCASSLTEMGNQPQHFGDGTRLSIL.

This clonotype was counted many times. The rearrangement joins TRBV7-6 to TRBJ2-5, with D hard to call. Trimming removed 5 bases from V and 2 bases from J, with 21 bases in between. The CDR3 spans 17 residues. Looked up from germline, CDR1 is SGHVS and CDR2 is FNYEAQ. This CDR3 reads CASSPGRWQPEQETQYF. The CDR3 bases are TGTGCCAGCAGCCCCGGCCGTTGGCAGCCCGAACAAGAGACCCAGTACTTC.

This clonotype was detected many times. V is TRBV9 and J is TRBJ2-5; TRBD2 might be the D (5 bases). V dropped 4 bases and J dropped 2 bases, with 18 bases sitting between them. The germline V gene encodes CDR1 SGDLS and CDR2 YYNGEE. The CDR3 totals 16 residues. CDR3 DNA sequence: TGTGCCAGCAGCCTACCCAGCGAGGGCCTACAAGAGACCCAGTACTTC. Translated, it gives CASSLPSEGLQETQYF.

This clonotype appeared many times. An end of the junction does not agree with germline; a read error may underlie this. V is TRBV10-3 and J is TRBJ2-1; D is possibly TRBD1 (6 bases). The germline V gene has CDR1 ENHRY and CDR2 SYGVKD. This CDR3 contains 15 residues. The CDR3: CASSEVGYRDNEQFF. In DNA form, the CDR3 reads TGTGCCAGCAGTGAAGTCGGATACAGGGACAATGAGCAGTTCTTC.

The rearrangement links TRBV25-1 to TRBJ2-5; 10 bases are shared with TRBD2. This CDR3 has 13 amino acids. V lost 5 bases, J lost 4 bases, and 1 base stayed unmatched. Germline assignment: CDR1 MGHDK and CDR2 SYGVNS. CDR3 protein: CASSKREGETQYF. The CDR3 DNA reads as TGTGCCAGCAGTAAGCGGGAGGGAGAGACCCAGTACTTC.

The chain carries TRBV7-9 and TRBJ2-7; D is ambiguous. CDR1 and CDR2 (germline): SEHNR, FQNEAQ (reference sequence). Trimming took off 1 base at V and 1 base at J, with 5 bases between the two ends. The CDR3 extends over 13 amino acids. CDR3 DNA sequence: TGTGCCAGCAGCTTAGTGGTATCCTACGAGCAGTACTTC. As protein: CASSLVVSYEQYF.

The chain uses TRBV15 and TRBJ2-5; TRBD1 matches at 8 bases. This CDR3 has 17 amino acids. The junction had 11 bases not matched to a gene; V was cut back by 0 bases and J by 5 bases. Germline assignment: CDR1 LNHNV and CDR2 YYDKDF (reference sequence). Here the CDR3 DNA reads TGTGCCACCAGCAGAGATAGGGGGACAGGCCAAGGGGAGACCCAGTACTTC. This encodes CATSRDRGTGQGETQYF. Using reference TRBV15 and TRBJ2-5 for the parts outside the CDR3, the full variable domain is DAMVIQNPRYQVTQFGKPVTLSCSQTLNHNVMYWYQQKSSQAPKLLFHYYDKDFNNEADTPDNFQSRRPNTSFCFLDIRSPGLGDTAMYLCATSRDRGTGQGETQYFGPGTRLLVL.

The rearrangement joins TRBV7-9 to TRBJ2-4; unclear D gene. The J call may not be correct, given that the DNA end is closer to TRBJ2-7. CDR1 and CDR2 from the germline V gene are SEHNR and FQNEAQ (reference sequence). This CDR3 spans 12 amino acids. The CDR3 bases are TGTGCCAGCAGCTTACCCGGCCGCGAGCAGTACTTC. It is translated as CASSLPGREQYF.

With respect to this clonotype: A much larger clone lies one base from this, so it may be a read error. The CDR3 protein is CASSSLAPEETQYF. CDR3 nucleotide sequence: TGTGCCAGCAGCTCACTAGCGCCCGAAGAGACCCAGTACTTC. The J gene is TRBJ2-5, the V gene TRBV7-9, with 7 bases that match TRBD2. V shed 4 bases, J shed 3 bases, and the junction held 5 bases outside the gene matches. The CDR3 contains 14 residues. The germline CDR1 and CDR2 sequences are SEHNR and FQNEAQ (reference sequence).

This chain links TRBV7-9 with TRBJ1-2; no definite D call. V was shortened by 5 bases and J by 0 bases, with 10 bases between the two germline ends. Germline CDR1 reads SEHNR; CDR2 reads FQNEAQ (reference sequence). The CDR3 is 14 residues long. The CDR3 sequence: CASSPDGANYGYTF. The CDR3 coding sequence is TGTGCCAGCAGCCCAGACGGAGCTAACTATGGCTACACCTTC.

This chain uses TRBV6-1 with TRBJ2-7; the D gene is possibly TRBD1 (6 bases). This CDR3 region has 15 residues. The V gene's germline CDR1 is MNHNS and CDR2 SASEGT. CDR3 DNA sequence: TGTGCAGCAGTGAGACCGAGGACAGACTCCTACGAGCAGTACTTC. It specifies CAAVRPRTDSYEQYF.